These 26 T cell receptor beta chains originate from one sample sequenced in a study of T cell repertoires in cytomegalovirus infection. One entry per CDR3 protein, called by TCRdb with MiXCR from the reads. The data contain approximately 300,000 distinct CDR3 sequences, just under 30% of them singletons. No antigen has been assigned to these receptors. Specimen: cultured PBMCs, collected from culture after CMV antigen stimulation. Every receptor here comes from a human donor in good health (CMV status not recorded). Some clones in this sample may be carry-over from other donors' samples.

In this sample, this clonotype turned up many times. This chain links TRBV23-1 with TRBJ2-7; D could derive from TRBD1 or TRBD2 (5 bases each). TRBV23-1 is given ORF status, its function remaining uncertain. V gave up 6 bases and J gave up 3 bases, with 15 bases separating them. The CDR3 covers 14 residues. The CDR3 coding sequence is TGCGCCAGCAGAAGGGGAACGGGATGCTACGAGCAGTACTTC. As protein: CASRRGTGCYEQYF.

The genes are TRBV18 and TRBJ1-2, with TRBD1 identical over 10 bases. This CDR3 spans 15 amino acids. V gave up 3 bases and J gave up 2 bases; unmatched junction bases: 3. Germline V gives CDR1 KGHSH, CDR2 LQKENI. CDR3 protein: CASSPDRGPNYGYTF. CDR3 bases: TGTGCCAGCTCACCTGACAGGGGGCCAAACTATGGCTACACCTTC. Combining the CDR3 with reference TRBV18 and TRBJ1-2 gives the whole variable domain NAGVMQNPRHLVRRRGQEARLRCSPMKGHSHVYWYRQLPEEGLKFMVYLQKENIIDESGMPKERFSAEFPKEGPSILRIQQVVRGDSAAYFCASSPDRGPNYGYTFGSGTRLTVV.

This sequence joins TRBV28 and TRBJ2-1, with TRBD2 matching over 10 bases. Germline loops: CDR1 MDHEN, CDR2 SYDVKM. With V trimmed by 5 bases and J by 4 bases, 8 bases remained unmatched. There are 16 residues in the CDR3. DNA for the CDR3: TGTGCCAGCAGTCTAGGACTAGCGGCCCCTTACAATGAGCAGTTCTTC. This codes for CASSLGLAAPYNEQFF. The full variable domain, its missing parts supplied by reference TRBV28 and TRBJ2-1, is DVKVTQSSRYLVKRTGEKVFLECVQDMDHENMFWYRQDPGLGLRLIYFSYDVKMKEKGDIPEGYSVSREKKERFSLILESASTNQTSMYLCASSLGLAAPYNEQFFGPGTRLTVL.

This clonotype was recorded a few times. Germline is not matched at one junction end, which may reflect a read error. V gene TRBV11-2 combines with J gene TRBJ1-2, with D uncertain. CDR1 SGHAT and CDR2 FQNNGV come from the germline V gene. The CDR3 sequence is 12 residues long. The chain's CDR3 is CASSLDLWVAAF. CDR3 DNA sequence: TGTGCCAGCAGCTTAGATCTTTGGGTGGCAGCATTC.

With regard to this clonotype: A much larger clone lies one base from this, so it may be a read error. J is TRBJ2-1 and V is TRBV7-8; 10 bases align to TRBD2. This CDR3 is built from 16 residues. J was trimmed by 5 bases and V by 5 bases; bases with no gene match: 9. Germline CDR1 is SGHVS and CDR2 is FQNEAQ. CDR3 DNA sequence: TGTGCCAGCAGCCTGGCTAGCGGGAGATCTAACAATGAGCAGTTCTTC. This encodes CASSLASGRSNNEQFF.

The chain joins TRBV7-2 to TRBJ1-5; the D gene is possibly TRBD1 (6 bases). The V and J ends lost 2 bases and 2 bases respectively, with 10 bases between them. Germline CDR1 SGHTA, CDR2 FQGNSA. This CDR3 spans 15 amino acids. The chain's CDR3 is CASSLNRVGNQPQHF. The CDR3 DNA reads TGTGCCAGCAGCTTAAACAGGGTTGGCAATCAGCCCCAGCATTTT.

CDR3 nucleotides: TGCGCCAGCAGCGGGTCGAGCAGGGGGCTCGGTGGCTACACCTTC. This gives the protein CASSGSSRGLGGYTF. The chain links TRBV5-1 to TRBJ1-2, with TRBD1 matching 8 bases. V trimming: 4 bases; J trimming: 7 bases; junction bases outside the gene matches: 12. The CDR3 extends over 15 amino acids. Germline V gene sequence: CDR1 SGHRS, CDR2 YFSETQ.

The chain carries TRBV23-1 and TRBJ2-1; the D gene is possibly TRBD1 (6 bases). TRBV23-1 is treated as an ORF (open reading frame) with a function not yet certain. Trimming shortened V by 3 bases and J by 4 bases, and 13 bases separated the two germline ends. This CDR3 region has 15 residues. The CDR3 DNA reads as TGCGCCAGCAGTCATTATAATACAGGGTACAATGAGCAGTTCTTC. Protein sequence: CASSHYNTGYNEQFF.

This sequence joins TRBV27 and TRBJ1-1, with D possibly matching TRBD1 (5 bases). The CDR3 has 14 residues. Trimming left V 6 bases short and J 5 bases short, with 16 bases between. Germline V gene sequence: CDR1 MNHEY, CDR2 SMNVEV (reference sequence). CDR3 in amino acids: CASRSQGVRTEAFF. CDR3 in DNA: TGTGCCAGCAGATCCCAGGGCGTCCGGACTGAAGCTTTCTTT.

V is TRBV7-3 and J is TRBJ1-1; 8 bases fit TRBD1. With 0 bases clipped from V and 5 bases from J, the junction kept 5 bases outside the gene matches. CDR1 is SGHTA and CDR2 is FQGTGA in the germline V gene. The CDR3 is made up of 15 amino acids. The CDR3 region is CASSLTAGGVTEAFF. The CDR3 DNA reads TGTGCCAGCAGCTTAACGGCAGGGGGCGTAACTGAAGCTTTCTTT.

The rearrangement joins TRBV20-1 to TRBJ1-4; D perhaps matches TRBD1 (5 bases). The CDR3 runs 16 residues. CDR1 and CDR2 from the germline V gene are DFQATT and SNEGSKA (reference sequence). V dropped 0 bases and J dropped 7 bases, with 18 bases sitting between them. The DNA for the CDR3 is TGCAGTGCTAGAGATTGGGAATCAGGGTTTGGTGAAAAACTGTTTTTT. It is translated as CSARDWESGFGEKLFF.

The gene calls are TRBV12-3 or TRBV12-4 and TRBJ2-7; 7 nucleotides agree with TRBD1. The CDR3 loop spans 14 amino acids. Trimming cost V 4 bases and J 2 bases; bases outside gene matches: 5. The CDR3 region has the DNA TGTGCCAGCAGTTCCGGGACAGATACCTACGAGCAGTACTTC. This sequence encodes CASSSGTDTYEQYF.

The rearrangement joins TRBV27 to TRBJ1-5, with unresolved D. CDR3 size: 14 residues. Trimming pared 1 base from V and 7 bases from J, leaving 11 bases between. Per the germline V gene, CDR1 is MNHEY and CDR2 is SMNVEV (reference sequence). The CDR3 loop is CASSLYGNGQPQHF. CDR3 coding DNA: TGTGCCAGCAGTTTATACGGGAATGGGCAGCCCCAGCATTTT.

This clonotype was counted only a few times. The chain couples TRBV30 to TRBJ2-1; 14 nucleotides align to TRBD2. The length of the CDR3 is 15 residues. V shed 4 bases, J shed 5 bases, and the junction held 4 bases outside the gene matches. From germline, CDR1 is GTSNPN and CDR2 SVGIG (reference sequence). DNA of the CDR3: TGTGCCTGGAACCGACTAGCGGGAGGGAACAATGAGCAGTTCTTC. This codes for CAWNRLAGGNNEQFF.

This chain links TRBV24-1 with TRBJ2-1; weak D call: TRBD1 (6 bases). Germline CDR1 reads KGHDR; CDR2 reads SFDVKD. The CDR3 extends over 16 amino acids. Trimming took off 1 base at V and 0 bases at J, with 9 bases between the two ends. The chain's CDR3 is CATSDLRGSSYNEQFF. The CDR3 DNA sequence: TGTGCCACCAGTGATTTAAGGGGGAGCTCCTACAATGAGCAGTTCTTC.

The sample holds a few counts of this clonotype. This sequence joins TRBV7-8 and TRBJ2-3; no firm D call. Germline V gene data show CDR1 as SGHVS and CDR2 as FQNEAQ. Trimming removed 5 bases at V and 3 bases at J, with 12 bases between. The CDR3 spans 14 residues. The CDR3 DNA reads TGTGCCAGCAGCCCGACGGAAGGAACAGATACGCAGTATTTT. Translated: CASSPTEGTDTQYF.

This clonotype turned up a few times. The rearrangement uses TRBV7-2 and TRBJ2-1; 9 nucleotides line up with TRBD1. V shed 6 bases, J shed 13 bases, and the junction held 10 bases outside the gene matches. The CDR3 runs 13 residues. Germline CDR1 reads SGHTA; CDR2 reads FQGNSA. Here the CDR3 reads CASSSDRGGTQFF. CDR3 coding DNA: TGTGCCAGCAGTTCGGACAGGGGTGGTACACAGTTCTTC.

The chain combines TRBV4-1 with TRBJ2-1, with D perhaps matching TRBD2 (6 bases). The CDR3 is 16 amino acids. V gave up 2 bases and J gave up 6 bases, with 17 bases separating them. CDR1 MGHRA and CDR2 YSYEKL come from the germline V gene. The CDR3 DNA is TGCGCCAGCAGCCAAACCCCGGGACTTGAATCCAATGAGCAGTTCTTC. This translates into CASSQTPGLESNEQFF.

This clonotype has only a few counts. The chain couples TRBV11-2 to TRBJ2-5; D could derive from TRBD1 or TRBD2 (5 bases each). CDR3 length equals 16 residues. The germline V and J ends were trimmed by 5 bases and 2 bases, with 18 bases remaining between them. Looked up from germline, CDR1 is SGHAT and CDR2 is FQNNGV. The chain's CDR3 is CASSHILGTFQETQYF. CDR3 in DNA: TGTGCCAGCAGCCATATTTTAGGGACCTTTCAAGAGACCCAGTACTTC.

This chain connects TRBV6-1 to TRBJ2-1; a weak D match, TRBD2 (5 bases). In germline, CDR1 is MNHNS, CDR2 SASEGT. The CDR3 spans 13 residues. Trimming left V 3 bases short and J 8 bases short, with 11 bases between. The CDR3 spells CASSDPPGYEQFF. CDR3 DNA sequence: TGTGCCAGCAGTGACCCTCCGGGGTATGAGCAGTTCTTC.

This sequence joins TRBV2 and TRBJ2-7; 7 positions match TRBD2. Trimming removed 6 bases from V and 0 bases from J; junction bases left unmatched: 5. The CDR3 is 14 amino acids. Germline V lookup: CDR1 SNHLY, CDR2 FYNNEI. The CDR3 loop reads CASSKREVSYEQYF. In DNA, the CDR3 is TGTGCCAGCAGCAAACGGGAGGTCTCCTACGAGCAGTACTTC.

This clonotype was counted only a few times. V is TRBV5-1 and J is TRBJ2-3; possibly TRBD2 for D (5 bases). Per germline, CDR1 SGHRS and CDR2 YFSETQ. Trimming stripped 3 bases from V and 2 bases from J, with 22 bases between. The CDR3 spans 18 residues. This CDR3 is CASSSPKSKPRDTDTQYF. CDR3 nucleotides: TGCGCCAGCAGCTCACCCAAGTCTAAGCCTCGGGACACAGATACGCAGTATTTT.

The chain joins TRBV7-6 to TRBJ2-7, with D tentatively TRBD2 (6 bases). Germline V gene data show CDR1 as SGHVS and CDR2 as FNYEAQ. The CDR3 is 16 residues long. With 5 bases removed from V and 0 bases from J, the gap between germline ends came to 17 bases. The CDR3 sequence is CASSPPLRGDSYEQYF. CDR3 sequence (DNA): TGTGCCAGCAGCCCCCCGTTACGCGGGGACTCCTACGAGCAGTACTTC.

This sequence joins TRBV19 and TRBJ1-3; 7 bases agree with TRBD1. The CDR3 extends over 16 amino acids. J was trimmed by 0 bases and V by 7 bases; bases with no gene match: 9. Germline loops: CDR1 LNHDA, CDR2 SQIVND (reference sequence). CDR3 sequence: CASNPFGDSSGNTIYF. The CDR3 nucleotides are TGTGCCAGTAACCCTTTTGGGGACAGCTCTGGAAACACCATATATTTT.

This clonotype was found a few times. The rearrangement links TRBV6-1 to TRBJ2-5, with 8 nucleotides matching TRBD1. After removal of 3 bases from V and 5 bases from J, the junction contained 5 bases not matched to a gene. The CDR3 consists of 14 residues. Germline CDR1 and CDR2: MNHNS and SASEGT. The CDR3 sequence: CASSDSRQGETQYF. CDR3 bases: TGTGCCAGCAGTGATTCACGACAGGGGGAGACCCAGTACTTC.

This clonotype occurred many times. This sequence joins TRBV7-2 and TRBJ2-1; no firm D call. Trimming shortened V by 3 bases and J by 2 bases, and 2 bases separated the two germline ends. CDR3 size: 12 residues. Germline V gene sequence: CDR1 SGHTA, CDR2 FQGNSA. The CDR3 nucleotides are TGTGCCAGCAGCTTTACCTACAATGAGCAGTTCTTC. Its protein is CASSFTYNEQFF.